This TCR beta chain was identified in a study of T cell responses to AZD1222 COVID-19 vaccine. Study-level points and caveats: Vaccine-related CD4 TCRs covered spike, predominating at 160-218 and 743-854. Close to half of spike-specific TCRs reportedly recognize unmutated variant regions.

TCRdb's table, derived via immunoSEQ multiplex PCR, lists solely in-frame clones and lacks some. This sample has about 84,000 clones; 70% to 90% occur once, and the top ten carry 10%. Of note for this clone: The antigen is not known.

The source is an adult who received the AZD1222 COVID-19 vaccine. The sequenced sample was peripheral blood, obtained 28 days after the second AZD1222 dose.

CDR3: CATSRDRRGGNTIYF. DNA of the CDR3: TGTGCCACCAGCAGAGACAGGAGGGGTGGAAACACCATATATTTT. V and J are TRBV15 and TRBJ1-3; a possible D gene is TRBD1 (5 bases). The CDR3 has 15 amino acids. Looked up from germline, CDR1 is LNHNV and CDR2 is YYDKDF (reference sequence). Trimming removed 0 bases from V and 3 bases from J, with 9 bases in between.